This TCR beta chain was recorded in a study of regulatory T cells in long-lasting Graves disease. Study-level background: By definition, persistent Graves' disease involved antithyroid drugs for over 5 years alongside positive TSH receptor antibodies.

Study-wide findings and caveats: Persistent Graves' disease cases displayed lower TCR diversity than newly diagnosed ones. Favoring TRBV28, TRBJ1-2 and TRBJ2-5 was a feature seen in persistent disease.

The V gene's germline CDR1 is LGHDT and CDR2 YNNKEL (reference sequence). CDR3 length equals 14 residues. J was trimmed by 8 bases and V by 7 bases; bases with no gene match: 8. Time point noted: persistent/refractory GD, antithyroid drugs over 5 years with positive TRAb. PBMCs were the source of the RNA used for TCR sequencing. Library construction for TCR beta used iRepertoire HTBI primers and Arm-PCR of CDR3 regions. Each CDR3 protein gets one entry after TCRdb re-called the multiplex PCR reads with MiXCR. The data hold roughly 470,000 distinct CDR3 sequences, with about a fifth observed a single time. This clonotype was found a few times. Its antigen is still unknown.

The TCR sequence derives from a female donor with Graves disease. V and J are TRBV3-1 and TRBJ2-1, with TRBD2 matching over 10 bases. The specimen comprised peripheral blood mononuclear cells (PBMCs), sampled when the disease was refractory, from a patient treated with antithyroid drugs. The chain's CDR3 is CASTPGTSVDEQFF. In DNA, the CDR3 is TGTGCCAGCACCCCCGGGACTAGCGTCGATGAGCAGTTCTTC.